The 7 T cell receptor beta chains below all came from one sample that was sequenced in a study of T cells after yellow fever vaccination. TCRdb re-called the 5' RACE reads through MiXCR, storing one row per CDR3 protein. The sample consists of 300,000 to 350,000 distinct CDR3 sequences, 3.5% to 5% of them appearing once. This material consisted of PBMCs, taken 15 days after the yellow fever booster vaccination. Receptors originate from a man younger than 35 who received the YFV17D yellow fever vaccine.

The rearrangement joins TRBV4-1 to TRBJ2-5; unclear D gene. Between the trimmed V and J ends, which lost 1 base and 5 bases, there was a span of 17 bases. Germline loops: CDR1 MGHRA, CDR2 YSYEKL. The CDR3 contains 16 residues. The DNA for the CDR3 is TGCGCCAGCAGCCAAGCTTCTCTCGGCTTAAGGGAGACCCAGTACTTC. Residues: CASSQASLGLRETQYF.

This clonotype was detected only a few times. The CDR3 DNA reads as TGTGCCAGCAGCTTAACGGGGGGCTATAATGAAAAACTGTTTTTT. This translates into CASSLTGGYNEKLFF. This rearrangement joins TRBV7-8 to TRBJ1-4, with D perhaps TRBD1 (6 bases). The germline V and J ends were trimmed by 2 bases and 4 bases, with 11 bases remaining between them. Germline V gives CDR1 SGHVS, CDR2 FQNEAQ. The CDR3 has 15 amino acids. The whole variable domain, filled in from reference TRBV7-8 and TRBJ1-4, reads GAGVSQSPRYKVAKRGQDVALRCDPISGHVSLFWYQQALGQGPEFLTYFQNEAQLDKSGLPSDRFFAERPEGSVSTLKIQRTQQEDSAVYLCASSLTGGYNEKLFFGSGTQLSVL.

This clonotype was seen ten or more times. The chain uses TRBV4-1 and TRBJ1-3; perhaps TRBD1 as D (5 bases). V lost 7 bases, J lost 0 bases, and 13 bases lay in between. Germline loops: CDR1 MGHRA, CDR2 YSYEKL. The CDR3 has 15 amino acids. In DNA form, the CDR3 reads TGCGCCAGCACAGGGCCGGAGACCTCTGGAAACACCATATATTTT. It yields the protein CASTGPETSGNTIYF.

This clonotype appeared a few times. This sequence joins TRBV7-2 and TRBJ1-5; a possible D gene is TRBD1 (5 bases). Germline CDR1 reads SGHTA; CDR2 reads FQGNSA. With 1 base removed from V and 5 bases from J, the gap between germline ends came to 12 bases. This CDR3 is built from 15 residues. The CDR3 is CASSLVSGGYQPQHF. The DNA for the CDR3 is TGTGCCAGCAGCTTAGTTTCCGGGGGGTATCAGCCCCAGCATTTT.

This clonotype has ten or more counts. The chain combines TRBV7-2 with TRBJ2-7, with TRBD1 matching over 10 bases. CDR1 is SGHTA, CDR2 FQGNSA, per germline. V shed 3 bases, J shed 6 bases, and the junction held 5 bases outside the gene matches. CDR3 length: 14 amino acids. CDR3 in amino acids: CASSFDRGRIEQYF. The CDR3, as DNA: TGTGCCAGCAGCTTCGACAGGGGGCGCATCGAGCAGTACTTC.

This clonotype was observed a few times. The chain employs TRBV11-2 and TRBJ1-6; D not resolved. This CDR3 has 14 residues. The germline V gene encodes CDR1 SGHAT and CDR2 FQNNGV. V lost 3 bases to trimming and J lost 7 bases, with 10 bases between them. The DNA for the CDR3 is TGTGCCAGCAGCTTCATGATTGAGAATTCACCCCTCCACTTT. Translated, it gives CASSFMIENSPLHF.

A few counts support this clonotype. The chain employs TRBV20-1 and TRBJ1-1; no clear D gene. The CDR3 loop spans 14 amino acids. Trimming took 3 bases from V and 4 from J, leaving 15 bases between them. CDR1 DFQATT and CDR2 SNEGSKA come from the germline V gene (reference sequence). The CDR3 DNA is TGCAGTGCTAGTCTCCCCGGGGTTGGCACTGAAGCTTTCTTT. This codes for CSASLPGVGTEAFF.